This T cell receptor beta chain was found in a study of early T cells in non-severe SARS-CoV-2 infection. Study-level background: Sequencing of unsorted whole blood was done on bulk RNA, leaving chains unpaired.

Individual cDNA molecules carried attached unique molecular identifiers. TCRdb fed the 5' RACE reads into MiXCR, producing one record per CDR3 protein. Among tens of thousands of distinct CDR3 sequences listed, approximately 8.7% were seen once. V was pared by 4 bases and J by 7 bases, with 19 bases between. Germline V gene data show CDR1 as WNHNN and CDR2 as SYGVQD (reference sequence). CDR3 length equals 15 residues. This clonotype has at least ten counts. What it recognizes is unknown. Study outcomes and limitations: Comparison of clonotypes with VDJdb favored anti-spike CD8 responses while missing private and CD4 specificities.

The sample here was whole blood, taken at baseline. This chain uses TRBV10-1 with TRBJ1-1; D possibly corresponds to TRBD1 (5 bases). The TCR originated in an adult who was a healthcare worker with PCR-confirmed SARS-CoV-2 infection or an uninfected control (not recorded which). The CDR3 DNA reads TGCGCCAGCAGTGTTAGAGGGACCTCCGGAGGTGAAGCTTTCTTT. Translating it yields CASSVRGTSGGEAFF.